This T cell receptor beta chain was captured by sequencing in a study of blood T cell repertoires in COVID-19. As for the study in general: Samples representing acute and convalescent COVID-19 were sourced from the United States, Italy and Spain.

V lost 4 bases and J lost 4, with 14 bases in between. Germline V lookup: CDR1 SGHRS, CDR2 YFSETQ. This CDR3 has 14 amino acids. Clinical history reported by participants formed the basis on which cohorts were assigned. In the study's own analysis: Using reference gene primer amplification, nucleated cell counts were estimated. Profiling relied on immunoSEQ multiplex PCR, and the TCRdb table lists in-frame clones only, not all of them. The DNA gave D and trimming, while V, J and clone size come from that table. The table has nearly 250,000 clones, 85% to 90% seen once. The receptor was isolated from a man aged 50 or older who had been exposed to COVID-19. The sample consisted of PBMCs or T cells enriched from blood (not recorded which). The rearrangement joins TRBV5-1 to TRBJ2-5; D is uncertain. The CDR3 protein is CASSTGYLGETQYF. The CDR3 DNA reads TGCGCCAGCAGCACGGGTTATTTAGGAGAGACCCAGTACTTC.